Below, 28 T cell receptor beta chains from the same sample are listed, as sequenced in a study of a mutant IDH1 vaccine in newly diagnosed glioma (dated by TCRdb to the early 2020s). Library creation used the immunoSEQ multiplex PCR assay. Drawn from immuneACCESS, this table holds only the in-frame rearrangements with V and J called that TCRdb kept. Clones are partly lost; checked studies trace under half to an unresolved V gene and leave the rest unexplained. The sample table holds roughly 68,000 clones, of which roughly 78% were seen once. Together, the top ten hold around 8.4% of the sample. This specimen's time point label, per the study, means: baseline, week 1 (first vaccination visit). In the paper's terms, the treatment or condition label means: pre-vaccination baseline after standard-of-care therapy. Sequenced here: PBMCs, sampled from a glioma patient treated with radiotherapy, temozolomide or both. Receptors were obtained from a man between 45 and 60 years old with glioma.

The CDR3 nucleotides are TGTGCCAGCAGCTTAGCGTATCAACAGGGTGGGACCCAGTACTTC. It specifies CASSLAYQQGGTQYF. The chain has TRBV7-2 and TRBJ2-5; a weak D match, TRBD1 (6 bases). V lost 0 bases, J lost 7 bases, and 15 bases lay in between. CDR3 length: 15 residues. CDR1 SGHTA and CDR2 FQGNSA come from the germline V gene.

The V call is TRBV6-1, the J call TRBJ1-5, with D perhaps matching TRBD1 (5 bases). Germline CDR1 and CDR2: MNHNS and SASEGT. The CDR3 spans 12 residues. V was pared by 8 bases and J by 2 bases, with 7 bases between. The chain's CDR3 is CASLTGNQPQHF. DNA for the CDR3: TGTGCCAGCCTGACAGGCAATCAGCCCCAGCATTTT.

This clone has more than one count but fewer than ten. The gene calls are TRBV7-9 and TRBJ2-7; the match to TRBD1 covers 9 bases. With V trimmed by 4 bases and J by 4 bases, 5 bases remained unmatched. The CDR3 spans 14 residues. Germline lookup yields CDR1 SEHNR and CDR2 FQNEAQ (reference sequence). The chain's CDR3 is CASSSPGQGYEQYF. The CDR3 bases are TGTGCCAGCAGCTCTCCGGGACAGGGATACGAGCAGTACTTC.

The V gene is TRBV27, the J gene TRBJ1-2; a weak D match, TRBD1 (5 bases). The CDR3 totals 14 residues. Germline V gene lookup returns CDR1 MNHEY and CDR2 SMNVEV (reference sequence). The ends were cut back, 5 bases at V and 8 bases at J, with 18 bases in the middle. CDR3 sequence: CASSPRYPGPGYTF. CDR3 nucleotides: TGTGCCAGCAGTCCGCGCTATCCGGGGCCCGGCTACACCTTC.

This clone was counted a single time. The chain couples TRBV5-4 to TRBJ2-5; 7 nucleotides align to TRBD1. The germline V gene has CDR1 SGHNT and CDR2 YYREEE (reference sequence). The CDR3 loop spans 15 amino acids. V was pared by 5 bases and J by 0 bases, with 7 bases of the junction left unmatched. The CDR3 loop reads CASRAQGEYQETQYF. The CDR3 DNA reads as TGTGCCAGCAGGGCGCAGGGGGAGTACCAAGAGACCCAGTACTTC.

The rearrangement uses TRBV11-3 and TRBJ2-7, with 11 bases that match TRBD1. Germline values: CDR1 SGHNT, CDR2 YENEEA. The CDR3 is 14 residues long. After removal of 4 bases from V and 6 bases from J, the junction contained 5 bases not matched to a gene. In DNA form, the CDR3 reads TGTGCCAGCAGCTCCGTAGGGACAGGGGGCGAGCAGTACTTC. Protein sequence: CASSSVGTGGEQYF. Full variable domain (outside the CDR3, taken from reference TRBV11-3 and TRBJ2-7): EAGVVQSPRYKIIEKKQPVAFWCNPISGHNTLYWYLQNLGQGPELLIRYENEEAVDDSQLPKDRFSAERLKGVDSTLKIQPAELGDSAVYLCASSSVGTGGEQYFGPGTRLTVT.

This chain links TRBV18 with TRBJ1-5; 9 bases align to TRBD1. The CDR3 covers 15 residues. Germline CDR1 reads KGHSH; CDR2 reads LQKENI. Trimming cost V 2 bases and J 9 bases; bases outside gene matches: 8. This chain's CDR3 is CASSPGGTGLWPQHF. For the CDR3, the DNA is TGTGCCAGCTCACCAGGGGGGACAGGGTTATGGCCCCAGCATTTT.

This clone was counted a few times. The rearrangement joins TRBV6-5 to TRBJ1-2; 7 positions match TRBD1. This CDR3 is built from 15 residues. V shed 5 bases and J 8 bases; nucleotides not matched to a gene: 14. Looked up from germline, CDR1 is MNHEY and CDR2 is SVGAGI. CDR3 in amino acids: CASSPGPRTGRGYTF. As DNA, the CDR3 is TGTGCCAGCAGTCCCGGCCCTAGGACAGGCAGAGGCTACACCTTC.

The chain employs TRBV7-8 and TRBJ1-5; possible D gene TRBD1, 6 bases. CDR3 length equals 14 residues. Germline lookup yields CDR1 SGHVS and CDR2 FQNEAQ. With 5 bases removed from V and 4 bases from J, the gap between germline ends came to 12 bases. The chain's CDR3 is CASSRGGGNQPQHF. The CDR3 bases are TGTGCCAGCAGCCGGGGAGGGGGGAATCAGCCCCAGCATTTT. Together with reference TRBV7-8 and TRBJ1-5, the CDR3 gives the full variable domain: GAGVSQSPRYKVAKRGQDVALRCDPISGHVSLFWYQQALGQGPEFLTYFQNEAQLDKSGLPSDRFFAERPEGSVSTLKIQRTQQEDSAVYLCASSRGGGNQPQHFGDGTRLSIL.

This clone has a single count. The CDR3 DNA reads as TGTGCCACCAGCAGACAAAACGGATATGAAAAACTGTTTTTT. Amino acid sequence: CATSRQNGYEKLFF. The rearrangement uses TRBV15 and TRBJ1-4; D gene ambiguous. The CDR3 totals 14 residues. From germline, CDR1 is LNHNV and CDR2 YYDKDF (reference sequence). The V end lost 2 bases, the J end lost 6 bases, and 10 bases lay between the germline ends.

Only a few counts were recorded for this clone. The chain has TRBV28 and TRBJ1-1; no clear D gene. The CDR3 runs 16 residues. Germline-derived CDR1 and CDR2 are MDHEN and SYDVKM. The germline V and J ends were trimmed by 2 bases and 2 bases, with 15 bases remaining between them. CDR3 loop: CASSLIGPLRNTEAFF. In DNA, the CDR3 is TGTGCCAGCAGTTTAATTGGTCCTCTTCGAAACACTGAAGCTTTCTTT.

The chain joins TRBV19 to TRBJ1-3; tentatively, D is TRBD1 (5 bases). V was clipped by 7 bases and J by 4 bases, with 20 bases between them. The CDR3 has 16 amino acids. Germline lookup yields CDR1 LNHDA and CDR2 SQIVND (reference sequence). CDR3 sequence reads: CASTSSGLGKGNTIYF. CDR3 bases: TGTGCCAGTACCAGTTCGGGACTCGGAAAGGGAAACACCATATATTTT.

The CDR3 here is CSGQGSNYGYTF. CDR3 sequence (DNA): TGCAGCGGACAGGGTAGTAACTATGGCTACACCTTC. The chain uses TRBV29-1 and TRBJ1-2; 7 positions agree with TRBD1. Germline V gene data show CDR1 as SQVTM and CDR2 as ANQGSEA. Unmatched junction bases numbered 3, after V lost 7 bases and J lost 1 base. CDR3 length: 12 amino acids.

This chain links TRBV4-3 with TRBJ2-1; possibly TRBD1 for D (6 bases). Germline CDR1 LGHNA, CDR2 YSLEER. There are 13 residues in the CDR3. V was shortened by 8 bases and J by 5 bases, with 13 bases between the two germline ends. The CDR3 DNA follows: TGCGCCAGCGGACGGGACACTCACAATGAGCAGTTCTTC. It encodes CASGRDTHNEQFF.

This chain uses TRBV7-2 with TRBJ2-7; 7 bases are shared with TRBD2. Losses at the gene ends were 7 bases for V and 0 bases for J; bases not matched to a gene: 6. Germline loops: CDR1 SGHTA, CDR2 FQGNSA. The CDR3 runs 14 residues. This CDR3 reads CASTREESSYEQYF. For the CDR3, the DNA is TGTGCCAGCACCCGGGAGGAAAGCTCCTACGAGCAGTACTTC.

The V call is TRBV4-2, the J call TRBJ2-4; TRBD2 matches at 10 bases. Germline-derived CDR1 and CDR2 are LGHNA and YNFKEQ. This CDR3 is built from 19 residues. V dropped 4 bases and J dropped 0; count of bases not matched to a gene: 12. CDR3 nucleotides: TGTGCCAGCAGCCGAGGAGAACTAGCGGGGCGATTAGCCAAAAACATTCAGTACTTC. This codes for CASSRGELAGRLAKNIQYF.

This rearrangement joins TRBV19 to TRBJ1-1; 8 nucleotides agree with TRBD1. CDR1 LNHDA and CDR2 SQIVND come from the germline V gene (reference sequence). With V trimmed by 5 bases and J by 6 bases, 8 bases remained unmatched. The length of the CDR3 is 14 residues. CDR3 region: CASSLTGDLAEAFF. In DNA, the CDR3 is TGTGCCAGTAGTCTGACAGGGGATCTCGCTGAAGCTTTCTTT.

This chain uses TRBV9 with TRBJ1-5; D remains unclear. The CDR3 is 15 amino acids. Deletions cut 0 bases from V and 0 bases from J, with 7 bases between. Germline CDR1 and CDR2: SGDLS and YYNGEE. The CDR3 bases are TGTGCCAGCAGCGTAGCAACGGGTAGCAATCAGCCCCAGCATTTT. Translated: CASSVATGSNQPQHF.

V usage is TRBV7-2 and J usage is TRBJ1-2; 7 bases map to TRBD1. Per germline, CDR1 SGHTA and CDR2 FQGNSA. The V segment lost 7 bases and the J segment 8 bases; nucleotides outside the gene matches: 13. This CDR3 has 14 residues. CDR3 protein: CASNPGQSMGGYTF. CDR3 nucleotides: TGTGCCAGCAACCCGGGACAGTCTATGGGGGGCTACACCTTC. The full variable domain, its missing parts supplied by reference TRBV7-2 and TRBJ1-2, is GAGVSQSPSNKVTEKGKDVELRCDPISGHTALYWYRQSLGQGLEFLIYFQGNSAPDKSGLPSDRFSAERTGGSVSTLTIQRTQQEDSAVYLCASNPGQSMGGYTFGSGTRLTVV.

The genes are TRBV7-8 and TRBJ2-1; 8 bases fit TRBD2. V lost 3 bases to trimming and J lost 4 bases; unmatched junction nucleotides: 5. Germline CDR1 SGHVS, CDR2 FQNEAQ. The CDR3 has 15 residues. The CDR3 loop reads CASSFSRGGYNEQFF. CDR3 coding DNA: TGTGCCAGCAGCTTTAGTCGGGGGGGTTACAATGAGCAGTTCTTC.

This sequence joins TRBV10-2 and TRBJ1-1; 8 nucleotides agree with TRBD1. Per germline, CDR1 WSHSY and CDR2 SAAADI. V trimming: 7 bases; J trimming: 3 bases; junction bases outside the gene matches: 7. The CDR3 covers 14 residues. CDR3 bases: TGCGCCAGCACCAGGGACAGGACTTACACTGAAGCTTTCTTT. It translates to CASTRDRTYTEAFF.

This chain links TRBV5-1 with TRBJ2-7; TRBD2 might be the D (6 bases). Germline loops: CDR1 SGHRS, CDR2 YFSETQ. Trimming removed 4 bases at V and 6 bases at J, with 20 bases between. The CDR3 is 15 amino acids. The CDR3 DNA reads TGCGCCAGCAGCATTAGCCGGGACTCCGAGACCGAGCAGTACTTC. Residues: CASSISRDSETEQYF.

V gene TRBV11-2 combines with J gene TRBJ2-7; 9 bases fit TRBD2. With V trimmed by 5 bases and J by 4 bases, 9 bases remained unmatched. The CDR3 contains 15 residues. Germline assignment: CDR1 SGHAT and CDR2 FQNNGV. CDR3 sequence (DNA): TGTGCCAGCAGCCTTGAGCGGGGGGCTCCTTACGAGCAGTACTTC. Translated: CASSLERGAPYEQYF.

The chain has TRBV20-1 and TRBJ1-2; D gene uncertain. With 6 bases removed from V and 8 bases from J, the gap between germline ends came to 10 bases. In germline, CDR1 is DFQATT, CDR2 SNEGSKA (reference sequence). The CDR3 is 10 amino acids. The CDR3 DNA follows: TGCAGTGCGCTTAAAGAGGGCTACACCTTC. Protein: CSALKEGYTF.

This clone has a single count. The rearrangement joins TRBV7-2 to TRBJ2-7, with 8 bases that match TRBD1. The CDR3 is 15 residues long. In germline, CDR1 is SGHTA, CDR2 FQGNSA. V trimming: 5 bases; J trimming: 7 bases; junction bases outside the gene matches: 13. The CDR3, as DNA: TGTGCCAGCAGCCGCCCGTGGACAGGGTCGGGAGAGCAGTACTTC. This gives the protein CASSRPWTGSGEQYF.

V gene TRBV6-6 combines with J gene TRBJ1-5; the D gene is possibly TRBD1 (6 bases). Germline V lookup: CDR1 MNHNY, CDR2 SVGAGI (reference sequence). The V and J ends lost 6 bases and 2 bases respectively, with 14 bases between them. The CDR3 totals 15 residues. In DNA form, the CDR3 reads TGTGCCAGCAGATACAGGGATGGGGGCAATCAGCCCCAGCATTTT. Protein: CASRYRDGGNQPQHF.

The gene calls are TRBV4-1 and TRBJ2-5; TRBD2 matches 8 bases. V gave up 1 base and J gave up 5 bases; unmatched junction bases: 6. The CDR3 spans 15 residues. Germline values: CDR1 MGHRA, CDR2 YSYEKL. The CDR3 DNA reads TGCGCCAGCAGCCAAGGGAATAGCGGGGATGAGACCCAGTACTTC. Amino acids: CASSQGNSGDETQYF.

V usage is TRBV4-1 and J usage is TRBJ2-4, with 7 bases lining up with TRBD2. Germline V gene lookup returns CDR1 MGHRA and CDR2 YSYEKL. V gave up 4 bases and J gave up 7 bases; unmatched junction bases: 7. There are 14 residues in the CDR3. The CDR3 DNA reads as TGCGCCAGCAGCCGAAGTTCCGGGGGGAACATTCAGTACTTC. As protein: CASSRSSGGNIQYF.